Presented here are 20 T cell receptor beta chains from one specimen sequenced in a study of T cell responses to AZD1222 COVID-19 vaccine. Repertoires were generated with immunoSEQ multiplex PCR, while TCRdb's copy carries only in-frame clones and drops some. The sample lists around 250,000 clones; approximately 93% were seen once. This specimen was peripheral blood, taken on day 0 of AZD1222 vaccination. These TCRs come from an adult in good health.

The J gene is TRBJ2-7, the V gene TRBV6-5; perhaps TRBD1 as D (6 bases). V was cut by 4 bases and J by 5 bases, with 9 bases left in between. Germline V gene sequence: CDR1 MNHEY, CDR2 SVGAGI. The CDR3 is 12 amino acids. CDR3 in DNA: TGTGCCAGCAGTTCGGACAGTAACGAGCAGTACTTC. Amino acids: CASSSDSNEQYF.

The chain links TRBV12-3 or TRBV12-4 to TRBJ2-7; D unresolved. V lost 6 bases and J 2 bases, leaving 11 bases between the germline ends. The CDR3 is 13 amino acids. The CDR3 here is CASSPPAAYEQYF. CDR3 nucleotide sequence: TGTGCCAGCAGCCCCCCAGCAGCCTACGAGCAGTACTTC.

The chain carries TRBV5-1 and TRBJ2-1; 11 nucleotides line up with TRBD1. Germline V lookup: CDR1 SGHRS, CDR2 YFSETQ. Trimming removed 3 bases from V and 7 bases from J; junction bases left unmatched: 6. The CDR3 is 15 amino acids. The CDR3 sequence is CASSWTGGPLNEQFF. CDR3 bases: TGCGCCAGCAGCTGGACAGGGGGCCCACTTAATGAGCAGTTCTTC.

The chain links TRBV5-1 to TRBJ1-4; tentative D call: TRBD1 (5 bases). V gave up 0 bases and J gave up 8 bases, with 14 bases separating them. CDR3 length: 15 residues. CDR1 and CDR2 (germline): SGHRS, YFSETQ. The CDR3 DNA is TGCGCCAGCAGCTTGGCGGGTGGGGGGAAAGAAAAACTGTTTTTT. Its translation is CASSLAGGGKEKLFF.

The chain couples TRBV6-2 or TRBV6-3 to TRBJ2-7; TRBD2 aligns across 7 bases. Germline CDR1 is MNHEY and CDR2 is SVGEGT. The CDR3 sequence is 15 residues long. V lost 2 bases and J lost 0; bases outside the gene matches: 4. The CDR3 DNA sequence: TGTGCCAGCAGTTACCCCGGGAGGCGCTCCTACGAGCAGTACTTC. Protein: CASSYPGRRSYEQYF.

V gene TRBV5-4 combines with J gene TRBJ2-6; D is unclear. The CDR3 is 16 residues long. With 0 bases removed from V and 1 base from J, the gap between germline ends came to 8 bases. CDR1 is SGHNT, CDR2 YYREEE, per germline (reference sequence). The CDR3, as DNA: TGTGCCAGCAGCTTGGAACAGACTTCTGGGGCCAACGTCCTGACTTTC. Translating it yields CASSLEQTSGANVLTF.

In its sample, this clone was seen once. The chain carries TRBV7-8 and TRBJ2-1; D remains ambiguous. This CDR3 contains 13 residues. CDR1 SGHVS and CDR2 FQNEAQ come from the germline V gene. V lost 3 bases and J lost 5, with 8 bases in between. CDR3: CASSLSRNNEQFF. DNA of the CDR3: TGTGCCAGCAGCTTGAGTCGGAACAATGAGCAGTTCTTC. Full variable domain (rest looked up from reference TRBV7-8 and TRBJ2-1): GAGVSQSPRYKVAKRGQDVALRCDPISGHVSLFWYQQALGQGPEFLTYFQNEAQLDKSGLPSDRFFAERPEGSVSTLKIQRTQQEDSAVYLCASSLSRNNEQFFGPGTRLTVL.

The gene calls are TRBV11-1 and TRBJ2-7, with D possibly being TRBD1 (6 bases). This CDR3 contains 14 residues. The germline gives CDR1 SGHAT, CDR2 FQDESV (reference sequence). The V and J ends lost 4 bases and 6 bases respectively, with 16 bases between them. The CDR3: CASSSGTRGGEQYF. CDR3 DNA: TGTGCCAGCAGCTCCGGGACCAGGGGTGGCGAGCAGTACTTC.

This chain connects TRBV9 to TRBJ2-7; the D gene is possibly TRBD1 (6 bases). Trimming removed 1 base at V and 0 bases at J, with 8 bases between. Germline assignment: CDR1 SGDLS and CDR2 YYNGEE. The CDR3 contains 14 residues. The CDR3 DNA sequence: TGTGCCAGCAGCGTAACAGGGAGCTCCTACGAGCAGTACTTC. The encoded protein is CASSVTGSSYEQYF.

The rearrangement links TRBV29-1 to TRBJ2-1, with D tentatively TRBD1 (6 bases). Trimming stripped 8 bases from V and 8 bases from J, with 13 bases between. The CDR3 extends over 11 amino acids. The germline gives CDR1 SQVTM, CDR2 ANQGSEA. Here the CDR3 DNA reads TGCAGCCCCTACAGGGATGATGAGCAGTTCTTC. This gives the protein CSPYRDDEQFF.

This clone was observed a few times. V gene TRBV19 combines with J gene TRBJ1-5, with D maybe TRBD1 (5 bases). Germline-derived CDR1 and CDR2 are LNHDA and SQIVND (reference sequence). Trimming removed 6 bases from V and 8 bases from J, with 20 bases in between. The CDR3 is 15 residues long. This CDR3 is CASRRTIRVWEPQHF. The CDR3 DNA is TGTGCCAGTAGACGAACTATCAGGGTTTGGGAGCCCCAGCATTTT.

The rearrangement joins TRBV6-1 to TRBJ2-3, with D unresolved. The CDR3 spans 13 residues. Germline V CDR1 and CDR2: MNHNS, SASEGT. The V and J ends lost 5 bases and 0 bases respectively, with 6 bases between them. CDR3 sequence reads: CASSPDSTDTQYF. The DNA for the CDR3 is TGTGCCAGCAGTCCAGACAGCACAGATACGCAGTATTTT.

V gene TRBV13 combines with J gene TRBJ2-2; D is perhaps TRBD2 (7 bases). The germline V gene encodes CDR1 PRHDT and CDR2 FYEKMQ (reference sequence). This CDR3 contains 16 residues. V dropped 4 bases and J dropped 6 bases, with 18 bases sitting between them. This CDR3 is CASSSLAGALPGELFF. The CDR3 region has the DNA TGTGCCAGCAGCTCCCTCGCGGGGGCCCTCCCCGGGGAGCTGTTTTTT.

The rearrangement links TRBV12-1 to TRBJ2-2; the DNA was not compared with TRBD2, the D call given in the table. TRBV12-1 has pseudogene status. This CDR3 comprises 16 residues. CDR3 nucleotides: TGTGCCAGCAGCTACACCGGGACTAGGCACACCGGGGAGCTGTTTTTT. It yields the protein CASSYTGTRHTGELFF.

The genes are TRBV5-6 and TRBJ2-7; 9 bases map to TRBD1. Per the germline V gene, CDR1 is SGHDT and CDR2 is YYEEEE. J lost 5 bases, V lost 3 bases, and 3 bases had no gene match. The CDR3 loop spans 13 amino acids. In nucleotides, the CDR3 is TGTGCCAGCAGCTGGGGGACAGGGAACGAGCAGTACTTC. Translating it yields CASSWGTGNEQYF.

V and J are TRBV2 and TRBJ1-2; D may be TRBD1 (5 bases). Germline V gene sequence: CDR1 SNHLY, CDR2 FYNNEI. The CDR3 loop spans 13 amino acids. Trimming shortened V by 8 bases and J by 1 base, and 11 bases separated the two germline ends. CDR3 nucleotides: TGTGCCAGCCGGGACGTGGGTAACTATGGCTACACCTTC. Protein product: CASRDVGNYGYTF.

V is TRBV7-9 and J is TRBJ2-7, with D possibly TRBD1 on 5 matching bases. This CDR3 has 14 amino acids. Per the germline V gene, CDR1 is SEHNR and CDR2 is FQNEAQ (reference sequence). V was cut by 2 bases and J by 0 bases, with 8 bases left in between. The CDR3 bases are TGTGCCAGCAGCTTAATGACAGCCTCCTACGAGCAGTACTTC. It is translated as CASSLMTASYEQYF.

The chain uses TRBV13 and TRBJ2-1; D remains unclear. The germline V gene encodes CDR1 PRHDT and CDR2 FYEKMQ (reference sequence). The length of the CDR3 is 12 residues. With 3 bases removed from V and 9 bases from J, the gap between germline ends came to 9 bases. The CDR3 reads CASSFSGREQFF. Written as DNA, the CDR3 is TGTGCCAGCAGCTTTTCAGGCCGTGAGCAGTTCTTC.

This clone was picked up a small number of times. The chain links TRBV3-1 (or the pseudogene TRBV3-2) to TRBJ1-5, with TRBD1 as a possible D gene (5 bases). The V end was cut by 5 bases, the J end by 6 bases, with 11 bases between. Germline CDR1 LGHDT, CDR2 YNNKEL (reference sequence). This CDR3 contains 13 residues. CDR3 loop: CASSNYGGQPQHF. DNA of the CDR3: TGTGCCAGCAGCAACTACGGGGGTCAGCCCCAGCATTTT.

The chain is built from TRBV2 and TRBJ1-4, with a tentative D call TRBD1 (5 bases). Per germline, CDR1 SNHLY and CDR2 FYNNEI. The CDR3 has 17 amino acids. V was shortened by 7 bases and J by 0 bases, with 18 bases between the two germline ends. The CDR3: CASNTDTWGATNEKLFF. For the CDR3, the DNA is TGTGCCAGCAACACGGACACGTGGGGTGCAACTAATGAAAAACTGTTTTTT.